The 17 T cell receptor beta chains reported below all come from one sample, sequenced in a study of blood T cell repertoires in COVID-19. The table came from immunoSEQ multiplex PCR; TCRdb's copy has only in-frame clones and leaves some out. The table lists roughly 48,000 clones, just over 90% of them singletons. Sequencing was performed on peripheral blood. All receptors come from a man between 60 and 70 years old with COVID-19, enrolled during active disease.

This clone has a handful of counts. The chain carries TRBV7-9 and TRBJ1-2; D uncertain. Germline loops: CDR1 SEHNR, CDR2 FQNEAQ (reference sequence). Trimming left V 8 bases short and J 7 bases short, with 14 bases between. This CDR3 region has 12 residues. CDR3 residues: CASSLGEGGYTF. CDR3 sequence (DNA): TGTGCCAGCTCCCTCGGGGAGGGTGGCTACACCTTC. Variable domain in full (rest from reference TRBV7-9 and TRBJ1-2): DTGVSQNPRHKITKRGQNVTFRCDPISEHNRLYWYRQTLGQGPEFLTYFQNEAQLEKSRLLSDRFSAERPKGSFSTLEIQRTEQGDSAMYLCASSLGEGGYTFGSGTRLTVV.

V usage is TRBV19 and J usage is TRBJ1-5, with 9 bases matching TRBD1. Losses at the gene ends were 5 bases for V and 4 bases for J; bases not matched to a gene: 6. This CDR3 region has 15 residues. The V gene's germline CDR1 is LNHDA and CDR2 SQIVND (reference sequence). CDR3 amino acids: CASSGPGQGNQPQHF. In DNA, the CDR3 is TGTGCCAGTAGTGGACCGGGACAGGGAAATCAGCCCCAGCATTTT. The variable domain in full, with the rest retrieved from reference TRBV19 and TRBJ1-5, is DGGITQSPKYLFRKEGQNVTLSCEQNLNHDAMYWYRQDPGQGLRLIYYSQIVNDFQKGDIAEGYSVSREKKESFPLTVTSAQKNPTAFYLCASSGPGQGNQPQHFGDGTRLSIL.

This chain uses TRBV25-1 with TRBJ1-2; 7 bases are a match to TRBD1. The CDR3 runs 12 residues. Germline V gene lookup returns CDR1 MGHDK and CDR2 SYGVNS. The trim removed 4 bases at V and 7 bases at J, leaving 3 bases unmatched. CDR3 loop: CASSARDSGYTF. The CDR3 nucleotides are TGTGCCAGCAGTGCCCGGGACAGTGGCTACACCTTC.

This clone was observed a single time. CDR3 residues: CASSSYQEDSNYGYTF. Here the CDR3 DNA reads TGTGCCAGCAGCTCCTACCAGGAGGACAGTAACTATGGCTACACCTTC. The chain is built from TRBV7-2 and TRBJ1-2; tentative D call: TRBD1 (6 bases). The CDR3 totals 16 residues. CDR1 and CDR2 (germline): SGHTA, FQGNSA. V dropped 4 bases and J dropped 1 base, with 16 bases sitting between them. Full variable domain (rest looked up from reference TRBV7-2 and TRBJ1-2): GAGVSQSPSNKVTEKGKDVELRCDPISGHTALYWYRQSLGQGLEFLIYFQGNSAPDKSGLPSDRFSAERTGGSVSTLTIQRTQQEDSAVYLCASSSYQEDSNYGYTFGSGTRLTVV.

The V gene is TRBV5-1, the J gene TRBJ1-6, with 12 bases fitting TRBD1. Trimming took 0 bases from V and 10 from J; bases not matched to a gene: 8. Germline loops: CDR1 SGHRS, CDR2 YFSETQ. This CDR3 spans 17 amino acids. CDR3 region: CASSLEGTGGERSPLHF. CDR3 nucleotide sequence: TGCGCCAGCAGCTTGGAAGGGACAGGGGGCGAGAGGTCACCCCTCCACTTT.

This rearrangement joins TRBV2 to TRBJ1-3; D call uncertain. CDR3 length: 12 amino acids. V was clipped by 3 bases and J by 6 bases, with 6 bases between them. CDR1 SNHLY and CDR2 FYNNEI come from the germline V gene. CDR3 in amino acids: CASSDTVNTIYF. CDR3 DNA sequence: TGTGCCAGCAGTGATACGGTAAACACCATATATTTT.

This clone was counted a single time. V usage is TRBV28 and J usage is TRBJ2-5, with 10 bases matching TRBD2. Per germline, CDR1 MDHEN and CDR2 SYDVKM. The CDR3 length is 18 residues. With V trimmed by 6 bases and J by 0 bases, 13 bases remained unmatched. The CDR3: CASRGPSGSRTDQETQYF. The CDR3 DNA sequence: TGTGCCAGCAGGGGCCCTAGCGGGAGCCGCACAGACCAAGAGACCCAGTACTTC.

The chain couples TRBV7-2 to TRBJ2-2; D gene unclear. Germline values: CDR1 SGHTA, CDR2 FQGNSA. This CDR3 contains 13 residues. Trimming removed 5 bases at V and 6 bases at J, with 10 bases between. CDR3 coding DNA: TGTGCCAGCAGCCCTGAGCCGGCCGGGGAGCTGTTTTTT. This encodes CASSPEPAGELFF.

This chain joins TRBV6-5 and TRBJ2-2; tentative D call: TRBD1 (6 bases). The germline gives CDR1 MNHEY, CDR2 SVGAGI. The CDR3 has 13 amino acids. V dropped 10 bases and J dropped 4 bases, with 13 bases sitting between them. CDR3 protein: CATVGGGTGELFF. The DNA of the CDR3 is TGTGCCACGGTAGGGGGTGGCACCGGGGAGCTGTTTTTT.

J is TRBJ2-3 and V is TRBV3-1 (or the pseudogene TRBV3-2); weak D call: TRBD2 (5 bases). CDR3 length equals 14 residues. Germline V CDR1 and CDR2: LGHDT, YNNKEL (reference sequence). Between the trimmed V and J ends, which lost 1 base and 2 bases, there was a span of 7 bases. The CDR3 sequence: CASSQGLPTDTQYF. For the CDR3, the DNA is TGTGCCAGCAGCCAAGGACTACCCACAGATACGCAGTATTTT.

The genes are TRBV6-6 and TRBJ1-2, with 7 bases fitting TRBD1. This CDR3 contains 13 residues. Germline trimming cut 4 bases from V and 2 bases from J; bases unmatched to any gene: 1. The V gene's germline CDR1 is MNHNY and CDR2 SVGAGI (reference sequence). The CDR3 loop is CASSSGQNYGYTF. As DNA, the CDR3 is TGTGCCAGCAGTTCGGGACAGAACTATGGCTACACCTTC.

The chain combines TRBV5-1 with TRBJ2-7; TRBD1 matches at 11 bases. Per the germline V gene, CDR1 is SGHRS and CDR2 is YFSETQ. V gave up 0 bases and J gave up 6 bases; unmatched junction bases: 5. The CDR3 contains 15 residues. CDR3 in amino acids: CASSLGGQGAVEQYF. The CDR3 coding sequence is TGCGCCAGCAGCTTGGGAGGACAGGGGGCCGTCGAGCAGTACTTC.

The chain is built from TRBV5-8 and TRBJ2-6, with 10 bases fitting TRBD2. There are 16 residues in the CDR3. V lost 5 bases, J lost 2 bases, and 4 bases stayed unmatched. Germline V CDR1 and CDR2: SGHTS, YDEGEE. CDR3 residues: CASRPLAGTGANVLTF. DNA of the CDR3: TGTGCCAGCAGGCCACTAGCGGGGACTGGGGCCAACGTCCTGACTTTC.

The rearrangement links TRBV7-6 to TRBJ1-1; no clear D. The CDR3 is 15 amino acids. Trimming left V 2 bases short and J 5 bases short, with 15 bases between. CDR1 and CDR2 from the germline V gene are SGHVS and FNYEAQ. In nucleotides, the CDR3 is TGTGCCAGCAGCTTATCCGCCAAGTCGGGGACTGAAGCTTTCTTT. Protein product: CASSLSAKSGTEAFF. Complete variable domain (other parts from reference TRBV7-6 and TRBJ1-1): GAGVSQSPRYKVTKRGQDVALRCDPISGHVSLYWYRQALGQGPEFLTYFNYEAQQDKSGLPNDRFSAERPEGSISTLTIQRTEQRDSAMYRCASSLSAKSGTEAFFGQGTRLTVV.

V usage is TRBV28 and J usage is TRBJ2-2; TRBD1 matches at 8 bases. Losses at the gene ends were 5 bases for V and 4 bases for J; bases not matched to a gene: 9. CDR1 is MDHEN and CDR2 is SYDVKM in the germline V gene. The CDR3 is 16 residues long. The CDR3 nucleotides are TGTGCCAGCAGTCCCGGACAGGGTGTAATCACCGGGGAGCTGTTTTTT. It is translated as CASSPGQGVITGELFF.

V usage is TRBV7-3 and J usage is TRBJ2-5, with TRBD2 matching 11 bases. The length of the CDR3 is 17 residues. Germline CDR1 SGHTA, CDR2 FQGTGA. V lost 5 bases and J lost 4; bases outside the gene matches: 12. This chain's CDR3 is CASSPGLAVKSGETQYF. In nucleotides, the CDR3 is TGTGCCAGCAGCCCGGGACTAGCGGTAAAAAGCGGAGAGACCCAGTACTTC.

The V call is TRBV5-6, the J call TRBJ1-3, with D possibly matching TRBD1 (6 bases). The CDR3 has 13 residues. V was trimmed by 5 bases and J by 7 bases, leaving 13 bases between them. From germline, CDR1 is SGHDT and CDR2 YYEEEE. DNA of the CDR3: TGTGCCAGCAGGAACAGGGTAGGGAACACCATATATTTT. The encoded protein is CASRNRVGNTIYF. The whole variable domain, remainder taken from reference TRBV5-6 and TRBJ1-3, is DAGVTQSPTHLIKTRGQQVTLRCSPKSGHDTVSWYQQALGQGPQFIFQYYEEEERQRGNFPDRFSGHQFPNYSSELNVNALLLGDSALYLCASRNRVGNTIYFGEGSWLTVV.